Shown below are 27 T cell receptor beta chains from a single sample sequenced in a study of T cell repertoires in cytomegalovirus infection. No antigen is known for these receptors. TCRdb processed the reads anew with MiXCR; each CDR3 protein has one entry. The sample lists about 920,000 distinct CDR3 sequences, approximately 33% seen once, with around 15% in the top ten. The source was cultured CD8+ T cells from PBMCs, collected from culture after CMV antigen stimulation. These receptors all stem from a human donor in good health (CMV status not recorded). Some clones in this sample may be carry-over from other donors' samples.

This clonotype was detected only a few times. This sequence joins TRBV7-9 and TRBJ1-1, with a weak D call TRBD1 (5 bases). CDR3 length equals 14 residues. Germline loops: CDR1 SEHNR, CDR2 FQNEAQ (reference sequence). Trimming stripped 1 base from V and 11 bases from J, with 17 bases between. The CDR3 DNA follows: TGTGCCAGCAGCTTAGTGGGGGAGGGAGCCGAGGCTTTCTTT. Its protein is CASSLVGEGAEAFF.

V gene TRBV28 combines with J gene TRBJ1-3; 7 bases are a match to TRBD1. The CDR3 extends over 16 amino acids. The junction had 9 bases not matched to a gene; V was cut back by 5 bases and J by 2 bases. Germline CDR1 MDHEN, CDR2 SYDVKM. The chain's CDR3 is CASSPQGGGPGNTIYF. As DNA, the CDR3 is TGTGCCAGCAGTCCCCAGGGGGGGGGGCCTGGAAACACCATATATTTT.

This chain joins TRBV28 and TRBJ2-1; D may be TRBD2 (5 bases). Trimming removed 11 bases from V and 0 bases from J, with 11 bases in between. Germline CDR1 MDHEN, CDR2 SYDVKM. The CDR3 is 13 amino acids. CDR3 region: CAGSRDSYNEQFF. The CDR3 DNA reads TGTGCCGGATCCCGGGACTCCTACAATGAGCAGTTCTTC.

This clonotype was found many times. The gene calls are TRBV6-1 and TRBJ2-7; 7 nucleotides line up with TRBD1. Germline-derived CDR1 and CDR2 are MNHNS and SASEGT. The trim removed 5 bases at V and 3 bases at J, leaving 13 bases unmatched. This CDR3 has 16 amino acids. CDR3 nucleotides: TGTGCCAGCAGTCTTCTACAGGGGACGATTTACTACGAGCAGTACGTC. Amino acids: CASSLLQGTIYYEQYV.

This clonotype has only a few counts. The chain couples TRBV7-9 to TRBJ2-7; TRBD1 matches at 9 bases. V lost 5 bases to trimming and J lost 5 bases; unmatched junction nucleotides: 7. This CDR3 spans 14 amino acids. CDR1 is SEHNR and CDR2 is FQNEAQ in the germline V gene (reference sequence). The CDR3 sequence: CASSDRGVRDEQYF. The CDR3 DNA reads as TGTGCCAGCAGCGACAGGGGGGTTAGGGACGAGCAGTACTTC.

V is TRBV27 and J is TRBJ1-2, with D possibly TRBD1 on 6 matching bases. The V gene's germline CDR1 is MNHEY and CDR2 SMNVEV (reference sequence). With 7 bases removed from V and 6 bases from J, the gap between germline ends came to 18 bases. This CDR3 is 14 amino acids long. In nucleotides, the CDR3 is TGTGCCAGCACGCCTGGGTTGGGGGGCCATGGCTACACCTTC. Its translation: CASTPGLGGHGYTF.

This clonotype was observed many times. The chain carries TRBV7-9 and TRBJ2-5, with a weak D call TRBD2 (5 bases). With 4 bases removed from V and 1 base from J, the gap between germline ends came to 13 bases. CDR3 length: 15 residues. The germline V gene encodes CDR1 SEHNR and CDR2 FQNEAQ (reference sequence). The CDR3 coding sequence is TGTGCCAGCAGCTGGGTTGAGGGCAGCCAAGAGACCCAGTACTTC. Translated, it gives CASSWVEGSQETQYF.

This chain uses TRBV13 with TRBJ2-3, with 8 bases aligning to TRBD2. This CDR3 has 13 amino acids. Germline V lookup: CDR1 PRHDT, CDR2 FYEKMQ (reference sequence). The junction had 11 bases not matched to a gene; V was cut back by 7 bases and J by 11 bases. CDR3 loop: CASTYRGGPWQYF. The CDR3 bases are TGTGCCAGCACTTATCGGGGGGGTCCTTGGCAGTATTTT.

On this clonotype: Just one base apart from a much larger clone, this may be a read error. The chain combines TRBV7-9 with TRBJ2-3, with D perhaps matching TRBD2 (7 bases). This CDR3 is 14 amino acids long. Looked up from germline, CDR1 is SEHNR and CDR2 is FQNEAQ (reference sequence). CDR3 coding DNA: TGTGTCAGCAGCTTCGGGGGGCCGGTAGATACGCAGTATTTT. It specifies CVSSFGGPVDTQYF.

V usage is TRBV4-1 and J usage is TRBJ1-1; no clear D gene. CDR3 length: 13 amino acids. V was clipped by 2 bases and J by 8 bases, with 12 bases between them. The germline V gene encodes CDR1 MGHRA and CDR2 YSYEKL. The CDR3 nucleotides read TGCGCCAGCAGCCAATACGTAGGGCCCGAAGCTTTCTTT. This translates into CASSQYVGPEAFF.

The J gene is TRBJ2-2, the V gene TRBV6-5, with TRBD2 matching 13 bases. Germline CDR1 reads MNHEY; CDR2 reads SVGAGI. V lost 2 bases and J lost 3; bases outside the gene matches: 12. CDR3 size: 20 residues. The CDR3 region is CASSYPRRTSGGVDTGELFF. The CDR3 DNA follows: TGTGCCAGCAGTTACCCCCGAAGAACTAGCGGGGGGGTAGACACCGGGGAGCTGTTTTTT.

V usage is TRBV7-2 and J usage is TRBJ1-6; D is ambiguous. The CDR3 spans 13 residues. CDR1 and CDR2 (germline): SGHTA, FQGNSA. V dropped 5 bases and J dropped 9 bases, with 11 bases sitting between them. This CDR3 is CASSTIWGSPLHF. The DNA for the CDR3 is TGTGCCAGCAGCACAATTTGGGGTTCACCCCTCCACTTT.

This clonotype was counted between two and nine times. The chain recombines TRBV14 with TRBJ1-5; the D gene is possibly TRBD1 (5 bases). V was cut by 3 bases and J by 1 base, with 19 bases left in between. The germline gives CDR1 SGHDN, CDR2 FVKESK. The CDR3 sequence is 18 residues long. The CDR3 nucleotides are TGTGCCAGCAGCCACAAGGACCCAGCCGGGACGAGCAATCAGCCCCAGCATTTT. Its protein is CASSHKDPAGTSNQPQHF.

The chain couples TRBV18 to TRBJ1-1; D uncertain. Per the germline V gene, CDR1 is KGHSH and CDR2 is LQKENI. Trimming took 8 bases from V and 3 from J, leaving 10 bases between them. CDR3 length: 12 amino acids. CDR3 residues: CASMRVDTEAFF. CDR3 bases: TGTGCCAGCATGAGGGTGGACACTGAAGCTTTCTTT.

This clonotype was recorded a few times. V gene TRBV27 combines with J gene TRBJ2-7, with 7 positions matching TRBD1. Germline V lookup: CDR1 MNHEY, CDR2 SMNVEV (reference sequence). The junction had 11 bases not matched to a gene; V was cut back by 10 bases and J by 5 bases. The CDR3 has 13 amino acids. The CDR3 here is CATRTGVLDEQYF. In DNA, the CDR3 is TGTGCCACTAGGACAGGCGTTCTCGACGAGCAGTACTTC.

Notes on this clonotype: This may be a read error, as it is one base from a much larger clone. The CDR3 region has the DNA TGTACCAGCAGGGACCGGGAGCTAGGGGGGTTTTGGCAGTTCTTC. Protein: CTSRDRELGGFWQFF. The J gene is TRBJ2-1, the V gene TRBV12-3 or TRBV12-4; TRBD1 or TRBD2 may be the D gene (6 bases each). The CDR3 extends over 15 amino acids.

The CDR3 protein is CASRPIPNTGELFF. The CDR3 DNA follows: TGTGCCAGCAGACCGATCCCGAACACCGGGGAGCTGTTTTTT. The V gene is TRBV27, the J gene TRBJ2-2; no definite D call. V shed 6 bases and J shed 0 bases, with 8 bases lying between them. CDR1 and CDR2 (germline): MNHEY, SMNVEV (reference sequence). The CDR3 has 14 amino acids.

This clonotype appeared many times. V gene TRBV12-3 or TRBV12-4 combines with J gene TRBJ2-5, with 9 bases lining up with TRBD2. With the DNA end fitting TRBJ2-3 better, the J assignment may be wrong. CDR3 size: 12 residues. DNA for the CDR3: TGTGCCAGCAGTCTTAGCGGGGGTACGCAGTATTTT. Amino acid sequence: CASSLSGGTQYF.

Many counts were recorded for this clonotype. This sequence joins TRBV12-3 or TRBV12-4 and TRBJ1-1; D perhaps matches TRBD1 (6 bases). With 7 bases removed from V and 0 bases from J, the gap between germline ends came to 9 bases. The CDR3 is 13 residues long. CDR3 loop: CASNGQMNTEAFF. CDR3 DNA sequence: TGTGCCAGCAATGGACAGATGAACACTGAAGCTTTCTTT.

This clonotype has just a few counts. V gene TRBV27 combines with J gene TRBJ2-3; no clear D. The CDR3 length is 14 residues. Trimming shortened V by 5 bases and J by 4 bases, and 13 bases separated the two germline ends. Germline V lookup: CDR1 MNHEY, CDR2 SMNVEV (reference sequence). The CDR3 DNA sequence: TGTGCCAGCAGTCCCCAGTCTTCTCCAGATACGCAGTATTTT. Translating gives CASSPQSSPDTQYF.

This clonotype was detected a few times. The chain is built from TRBV7-3 and TRBJ2-2; no firm D call. CDR1 and CDR2 (germline): SGHTA, FQGTGA. This CDR3 is built from 17 residues. Trimming cost V 0 bases and J 1 base, with 12 bases left between them. The CDR3 here is CASSLTPFDENTGELFF. DNA of the CDR3: TGTGCCAGCAGCTTAACGCCCTTCGACGAGAACACCGGGGAGCTGTTTTTT.

This clonotype was counted at least ten times. V is TRBV7-2 and J is TRBJ2-3; TRBD2 is a possible D gene (6 bases). The CDR3 has 16 amino acids. V lost 3 bases, J lost 2 bases, and 15 bases lay in between. The germline CDR1 and CDR2 sequences are SGHTA and FQGNSA. The CDR3 protein is CASSFLRDFSTDTQYF. CDR3 in DNA: TGTGCCAGCAGCTTCCTCCGGGACTTTTCCACAGATACGCAGTATTTT.

The V gene is TRBV28, the J gene TRBJ2-3, with TRBD1 identical over 8 bases. The V and J ends lost 2 bases and 6 bases, in that order; junction bases with no gene match: 4. There are 14 residues in the CDR3. Germline CDR1 is MDHEN and CDR2 is SYDVKM. This CDR3 reads CASSLRNRGDTQYF. In DNA form, the CDR3 reads TGTGCCAGCAGTTTAAGGAACAGGGGGGATACGCAGTATTTT.

J is TRBJ1-6 and V is TRBV15, with 8 bases lining up with TRBD1. The CDR3 consists of 14 residues. The J segment lost 6 bases and the V segment lost 5 bases, leaving 3 bases of the junction unmatched. Looked up from germline, CDR1 is LNHNV and CDR2 is YYDKDF (reference sequence). In nucleotides, the CDR3 is TGTGCCACCAGCTGGACAGGGCTTAATTCACCCCTCCACTTT. As protein: CATSWTGLNSPLHF.

This clonotype has only a few counts. This rearrangement joins TRBV6-1 to TRBJ1-1, with a tentative D call TRBD1 (6 bases). The V gene lost 5 bases and the J gene lost 5 bases, with 15 bases spanning the gap. The CDR3 loop spans 14 amino acids. CDR1 is MNHNS and CDR2 is SASEGT in the germline V gene. The CDR3 sequence: CASSTLGGRTEAFF. The CDR3 bases are TGTGCCAGCAGTACCCTGGGGGGGCGGACTGAAGCTTTCTTT.

This sequence joins TRBV13 and TRBJ2-1, with 11 bases aligning to TRBD2. After removal of 8 bases from V and 4 bases from J, the junction contained 4 bases not matched to a gene. The germline CDR1 and CDR2 sequences are PRHDT and FYEKMQ (reference sequence). This CDR3 has 14 residues. In DNA, the CDR3 is TGTGCCAGCGTAGCGGGGGGGTTGTACAATGAGCAGTTCTTC. Amino acid sequence: CASVAGGLYNEQFF.

The rearrangement joins TRBV28 to TRBJ1-2, with D possibly being TRBD1 (5 bases). V dropped 7 bases and J dropped 4 bases, with 13 bases sitting between them. The CDR3 length is 13 residues. The germline CDR1 and CDR2 sequences are MDHEN and SYDVKM. This CDR3 reads CASTLRGLYGYTF. Written as DNA, the CDR3 is TGTGCCAGCACCCTGAGGGGCCTCTATGGCTACACCTTC.